This T cell receptor beta chain is from a study of T cells in Graves' hyperthyroidism and ophthalmopathy. Amplified TCR beta CDR3 regions came from RNA transcripts. Initially, a first-round RT-PCR of the TCR CDR3 employed the HTBI primer set. TCRdb used MiXCR to reprocess the multiplex PCR reads, holding one entry per CDR3 protein. The sample holds about 560,000 distinct CDR3 sequences, about 14% seen once. Sequencing was done on a sample of blood. The receptor was derived from a middle-aged woman with Graves' hyperthyroidism.

The CDR3 spells CAWVRGRVTEAFF. CDR3 DNA: TGTGCCTGGGTGAGGGGTCGGGTCACTGAAGCTTTCTTT. The chain recombines TRBV30 with TRBJ1-1; D might be TRBD1 (5 bases). Germline assignment: CDR1 GTSNPN and CDR2 SVGIG (reference sequence). This CDR3 comprises 13 residues. V was shortened by 5 bases and J by 4 bases, with 14 bases between the two germline ends.